Below, 3 T cell receptor beta chains from the same sample are listed, as sequenced in a study of glioma-infiltrating T cells after dendritic cell vaccination. Time point: after dendritic cell vaccination, including at tumor progression/relapse. TCRdb keeps only in-frame clones here, not all; method: immunoSEQ multiplex PCR. The data show around 60,000 clones, over 75% seen once. The source material was blood, sampled after dendritic cell vaccination. The receptor source for this set is a human donor with glioblastoma.

This clone came up once. The chain links TRBV6-5 to TRBJ1-1; weak D call: TRBD1 (5 bases). Trimming stripped 3 bases from V and 0 bases from J, with 11 bases between. The CDR3 runs 15 residues. Germline CDR1 and CDR2: MNHEY and SVGAGI. Here the CDR3 DNA reads TGTGCCAGCAGTTATAGGGACTCAGTGAACACTGAAGCTTTCTTT. This codes for CASSYRDSVNTEAFF.

CDR3 sequence reads: CASSDDRATEAFF. The CDR3 DNA reads TGTGCCAGCTCAGATGACAGGGCCACTGAAGCTTTCTTT. The chain links TRBV18 to TRBJ1-1; 7 bases line up with TRBD1. Germline lookup yields CDR1 KGHSH and CDR2 LQKENI. The CDR3 totals 13 residues. Trimming removed 5 bases from V and 4 bases from J; junction bases left unmatched: 4.

The chain joins TRBV19 to TRBJ1-2, with 11 bases lining up with TRBD1. CDR1 and CDR2 (germline): LNHDA, SQIVND (reference sequence). The ends lost 5 bases at V and 4 bases at J; junction bases unmatched: 9. The CDR3 has 16 residues. The CDR3 DNA sequence: TGTGCCAGTAGTCCGATCGGGGACAGGGGGAGCTATGGCTACACCTTC. Translating gives CASSPIGDRGSYGYTF. Full variable domain (remainder filled in from reference TRBV19 and TRBJ1-2): DGGITQSPKYLFRKEGQNVTLSCEQNLNHDAMYWYRQDPGQGLRLIYYSQIVNDFQKGDIAEGYSVSREKKESFPLTVTSAQKNPTAFYLCASSPIGDRGSYGYTFGSGTRLTVV.